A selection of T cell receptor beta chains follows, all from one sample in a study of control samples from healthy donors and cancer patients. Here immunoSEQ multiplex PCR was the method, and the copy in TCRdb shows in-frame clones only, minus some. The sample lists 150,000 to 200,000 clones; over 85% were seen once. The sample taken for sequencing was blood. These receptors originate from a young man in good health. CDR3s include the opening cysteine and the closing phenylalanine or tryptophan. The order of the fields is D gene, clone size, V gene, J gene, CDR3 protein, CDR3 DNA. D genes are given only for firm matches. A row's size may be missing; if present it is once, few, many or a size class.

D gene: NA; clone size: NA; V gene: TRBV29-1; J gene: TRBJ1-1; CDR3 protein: CSVNPGEATEAFF; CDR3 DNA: TGCAGCGTTAACCCCGGGGAGGCGACTGAAGCTTTCTTT
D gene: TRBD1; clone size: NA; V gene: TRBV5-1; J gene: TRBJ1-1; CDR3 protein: CASSLRQGALNTEAFF; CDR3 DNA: TGCGCCAGCAGCCTGCGTCAGGGGGCGTTGAACACTGAAGCTTTCTTT
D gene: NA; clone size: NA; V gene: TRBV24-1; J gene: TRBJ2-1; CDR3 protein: CATSDITQSPYNEQFF; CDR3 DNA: TGTGCCACCAGTGATATCACACAGAGCCCCTACAATGAGCAGTTCTTC
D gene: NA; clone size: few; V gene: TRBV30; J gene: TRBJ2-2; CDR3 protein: CAWSEGTRNTGELFF; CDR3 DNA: TGTGCCTGGAGTGAGGGGACACGAAACACCGGGGAGCTGTTTTTT
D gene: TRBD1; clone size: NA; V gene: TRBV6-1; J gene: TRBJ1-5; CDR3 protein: CASSERTGGTNQPQHF; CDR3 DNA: TGTGCCAGCAGTGAAAGGACAGGGGGTACCAATCAGCCCCAGCATTTT
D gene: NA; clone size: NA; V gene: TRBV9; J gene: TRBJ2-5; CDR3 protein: CASSPTTGLGETQYF; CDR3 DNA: TGTGCCAGCAGCCCTACCACGGGACTCGGGGAGACCCAGTACTTC
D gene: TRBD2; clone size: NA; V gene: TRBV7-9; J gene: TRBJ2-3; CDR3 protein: CASSLGLAGLTDTQYF; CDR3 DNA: TGTGCCAGCAGCTTAGGACTAGCGGGCCTCACAGATACGCAGTATTTT
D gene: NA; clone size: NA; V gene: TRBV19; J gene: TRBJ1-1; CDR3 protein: CASSIGRNTEAFF; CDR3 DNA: TGTGCCAGTAGTATAGGGAGGAACACTGAAGCTTTCTTT
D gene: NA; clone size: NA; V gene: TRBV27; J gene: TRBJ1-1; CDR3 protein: CASRFSGGGTEAFF; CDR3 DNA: TGTGCCAGCAGATTTTCAGGTGGGGGGACTGAAGCTTTCTTT
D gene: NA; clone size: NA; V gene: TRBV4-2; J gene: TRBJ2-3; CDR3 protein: CASSRLGSTDTQYF; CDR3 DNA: TGTGCCAGCAGTCGACTAGGTTCTACAGATACGCAGTATTTT
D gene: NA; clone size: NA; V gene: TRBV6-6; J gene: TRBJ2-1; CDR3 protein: CASSSAKQFF; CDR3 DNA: TGTGCCAGCAGTTCCGCAAAGCAGTTCTTC
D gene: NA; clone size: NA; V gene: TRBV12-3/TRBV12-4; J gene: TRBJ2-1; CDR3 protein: CASSLDGWTEQFF; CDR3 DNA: TGTGCCAGCAGTTTAGACGGGTGGACTGAGCAGTTCTTC
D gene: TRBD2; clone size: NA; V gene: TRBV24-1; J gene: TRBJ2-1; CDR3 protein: CATSARDYLYNEQFF; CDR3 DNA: TGTGCCACCAGTGCCCGGGACTACCTCTACAATGAGCAGTTCTTC
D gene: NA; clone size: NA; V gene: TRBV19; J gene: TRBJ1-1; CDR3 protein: CASTQKWTDNTEAFF; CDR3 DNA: TGTGCCAGTACGCAGAAATGGACGGATAACACTGAAGCTTTCTTT
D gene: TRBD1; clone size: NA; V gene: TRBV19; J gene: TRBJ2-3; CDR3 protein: CASSIRGSTDTQYF; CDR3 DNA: TGTGCCAGTAGTATCAGGGGGAGCACAGATACGCAGTATTTT
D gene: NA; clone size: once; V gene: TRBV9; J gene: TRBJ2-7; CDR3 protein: CASSPGDIYEQYF; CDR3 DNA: TGTGCCAGCAGCCCGGGAGATATCTACGAGCAGTACTTC
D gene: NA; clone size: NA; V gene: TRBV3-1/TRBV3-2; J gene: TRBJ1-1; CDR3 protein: CASSQESWGAGSVTEAFF; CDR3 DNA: TGTGCCAGCAGCCAAGAATCTTGGGGAGCGGGGAGTGTCACTGAAGCTTTCTTT
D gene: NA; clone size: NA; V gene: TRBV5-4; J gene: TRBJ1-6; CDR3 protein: CASRYRVEGDSPLHF; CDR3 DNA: TGTGCCAGCAGATACCGCGTGGAGGGGGATTCACCCCTCCACTTT
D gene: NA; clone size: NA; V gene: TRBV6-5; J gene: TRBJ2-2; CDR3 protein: CASRAGTANTGELFF; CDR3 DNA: TGTGCCAGCAGAGCCGGGACGGCGAACACCGGGGAGCTGTTTTTT
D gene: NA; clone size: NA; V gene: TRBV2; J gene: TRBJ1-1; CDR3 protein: CASKEGTNTEAFF; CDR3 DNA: TGTGCCAGCAAGGAGGGGACGAACACTGAAGCTTTCTTT
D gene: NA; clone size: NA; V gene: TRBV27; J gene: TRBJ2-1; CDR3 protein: CATTRGEEQFF; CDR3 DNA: TGCGCAACGACGAGGGGGGAGGAGCAGTTCTTC
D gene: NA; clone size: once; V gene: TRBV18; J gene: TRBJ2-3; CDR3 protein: CASSRGADSTDTQYF; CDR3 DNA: TGTGCCAGCTCCCGGGGCGCGGACAGCACAGATACGCAGTATTTT
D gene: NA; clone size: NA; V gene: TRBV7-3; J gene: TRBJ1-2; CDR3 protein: CASSLGGSDYGYTF; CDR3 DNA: TGTGCCAGCAGCTTAGGAGGCAGTGACTATGGCTACACCTTC
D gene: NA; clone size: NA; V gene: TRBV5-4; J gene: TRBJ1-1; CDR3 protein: CASSFSRAPKISFMNTEAFF; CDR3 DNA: TGTGCCAGCAGCTTTTCCAGGGCACCCAAGATCTCGTTTATGAACACTGAAGCTTTCTTT
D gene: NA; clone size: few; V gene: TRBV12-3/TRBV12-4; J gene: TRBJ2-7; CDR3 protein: CASSPSRYEQYF; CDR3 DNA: TGTGCCAGCAGTCCCTCCAGGTACGAGCAGTACTTC
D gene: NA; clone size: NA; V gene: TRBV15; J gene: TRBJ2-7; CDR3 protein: CATSRDEGGYSYEQYF; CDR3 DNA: TGTGCCACCAGCAGAGATGAGGGGGGCTACTCCTACGAGCAGTACTTC
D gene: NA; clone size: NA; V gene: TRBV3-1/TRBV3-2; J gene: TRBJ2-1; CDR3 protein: CASGETGRGEQFF; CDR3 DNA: TGTGCCAGCGGCGAGACAGGGAGGGGTGAGCAGTTCTTC
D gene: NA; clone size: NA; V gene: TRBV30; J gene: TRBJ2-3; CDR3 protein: CAWSWQGTDTQYF; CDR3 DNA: TGTGCCTGGAGTTGGCAGGGCACAGATACGCAGTATTTT
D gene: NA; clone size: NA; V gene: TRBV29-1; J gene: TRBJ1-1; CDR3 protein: CSVDRQLPEAFF; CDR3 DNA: TGCAGCGTTGATCGACAGCTCCCTGAAGCTTTCTTT
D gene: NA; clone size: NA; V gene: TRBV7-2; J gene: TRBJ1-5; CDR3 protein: CASSPGRGGNQPQHF; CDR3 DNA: TGTGCCAGCAGTCCCGGACGGGGGGGTAATCAGCCCCAGCATTTT
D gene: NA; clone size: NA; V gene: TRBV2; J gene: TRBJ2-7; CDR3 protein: CASSDRWGRSEQYF; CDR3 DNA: TGTGCCAGCAGTGATCGATGGGGTAGGAGCGAGCAGTACTTC
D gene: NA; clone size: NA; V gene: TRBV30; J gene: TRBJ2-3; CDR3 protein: CAWSVSGVPYF; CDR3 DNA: TGTGCCTGGAGTGTATCGGGGGTACCGTATTTT
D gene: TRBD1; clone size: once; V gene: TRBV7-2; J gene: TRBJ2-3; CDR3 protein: CASSPQGADTQYF; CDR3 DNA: TGTGCCAGCAGCCCCCAGGGGGCAGATACGCAGTATTTT
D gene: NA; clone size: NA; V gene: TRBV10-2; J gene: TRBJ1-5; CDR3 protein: CASSGPDQPQHF; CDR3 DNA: TGCGCCAGCAGTGGTCCGGATCAGCCCCAGCATTTT
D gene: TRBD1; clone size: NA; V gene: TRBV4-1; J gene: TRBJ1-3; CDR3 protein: CASSRTGDRAGNTIYF; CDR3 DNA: TGCGCCAGCAGCCGGACCGGAGACAGGGCTGGAAACACCATATATTTT
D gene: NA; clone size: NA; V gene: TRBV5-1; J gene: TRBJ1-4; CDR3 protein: CASSFRHGLNEKLFF; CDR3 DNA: TGCGCCAGCAGCTTCCGCCACGGCCTCAATGAAAAACTGTTTTTT
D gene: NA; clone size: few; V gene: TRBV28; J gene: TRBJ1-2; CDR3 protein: CASSFSAVLGYTF; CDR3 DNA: TGTGCCAGCAGTTTCTCGGCCGTTCTGGGGTACACCTTC
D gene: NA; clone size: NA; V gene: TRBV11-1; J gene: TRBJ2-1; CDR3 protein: CASSPEWGRDNEQFF; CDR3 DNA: TGTGCCAGCAGCCCGGAGTGGGGGCGGGACAATGAGCAGTTCTTC
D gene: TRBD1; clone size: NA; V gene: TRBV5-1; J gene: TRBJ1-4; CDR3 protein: CASSSGDSPNEKLFF; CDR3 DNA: TGCGCCAGCAGCTCGGGGGACAGTCCGAATGAAAAACTGTTTTTT
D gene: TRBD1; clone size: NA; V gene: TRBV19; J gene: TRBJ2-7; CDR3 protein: CASRATGSYEQYF; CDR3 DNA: TGTGCCAGTAGAGCGACAGGGTCCTACGAGCAGTACTTC
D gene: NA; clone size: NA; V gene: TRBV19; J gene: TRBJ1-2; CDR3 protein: CASSIQEGPYGYTF; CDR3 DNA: TGTGCCAGTAGTATTCAGGAGGGGCCCTATGGCTACACCTTC
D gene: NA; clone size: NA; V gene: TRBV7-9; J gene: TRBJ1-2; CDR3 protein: CASSLVPPGGNYGYTF; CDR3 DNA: TGTGCCAGCAGCTTAGTCCCTCCGGGAGGAAACTATGGCTACACCTTC
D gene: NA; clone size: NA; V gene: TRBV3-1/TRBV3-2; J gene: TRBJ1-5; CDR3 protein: CASSQGGALGQPQHF; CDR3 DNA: TGTGCCAGCAGCCAAGGGGGGGCGCTTGGGCAGCCCCAGCATTTT